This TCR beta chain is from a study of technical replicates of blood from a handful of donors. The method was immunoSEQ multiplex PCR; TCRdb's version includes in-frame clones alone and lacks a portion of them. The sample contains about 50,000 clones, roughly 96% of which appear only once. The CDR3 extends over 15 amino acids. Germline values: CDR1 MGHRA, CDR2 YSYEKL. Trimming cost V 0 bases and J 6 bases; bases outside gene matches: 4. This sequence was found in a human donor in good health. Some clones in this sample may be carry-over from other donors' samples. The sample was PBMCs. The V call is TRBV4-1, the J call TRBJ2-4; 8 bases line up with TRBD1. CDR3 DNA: TGCGCCAGCAGCCAAGAGGACAGGGTGGGAAACATTCAGTACTTC. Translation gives CASSQEDRVGNIQYF.